This passage covers 28 T cell receptor beta chains from one sample sequenced in a study of T cells after yellow fever vaccination. Via MiXCR, TCRdb re-called the 5' RACE reads, giving one row per CDR3 protein. The repertoire holds about 230,000 distinct CDR3 sequences, with approximately 6.7% as singletons. This specimen was CD4+ T cells sorted from PBMCs, taken on the day of the yellow fever booster vaccination. The source is a man in his thirties or forties who received the YFV17D yellow fever vaccine.

This clonotype was observed many times. The chain carries TRBV6-5 and TRBJ2-3; no definite D call. The CDR3 consists of 12 residues. Germline V gene data show CDR1 as MNHEY and CDR2 as SVGAGI. The V and J ends lost 5 bases and 1 base respectively, with 4 bases between them. The CDR3 DNA sequence: TGTGCCAGCAGTGGGGGCACAGATACGCAGTATTTT. Translating gives CASSGGTDTQYF.

The rearrangement joins TRBV7-9 to TRBJ1-2; no reliable D call. Germline assignment: CDR1 SEHNR and CDR2 FQNEAQ (reference sequence). Trimming took 7 bases from V and 7 from J, leaving 16 bases between them. This CDR3 spans 13 amino acids. The CDR3 DNA sequence: TGTGCCAGCAACCTACTAGTTGGAAGTGGCTACACCTTC. This codes for CASNLLVGSGYTF.

This clonotype was picked up many times. This chain uses TRBV29-1 with TRBJ2-7, with D possibly being TRBD1 or TRBD2 (5 bases each). The germline V gene encodes CDR1 SQVTM and CDR2 ANQGSEA. CDR3 length: 13 residues. The ends were cut back, 4 bases at V and 4 bases at J, with 14 bases in the middle. CDR3 region: CSVVWGLAYEQYF. In DNA, the CDR3 is TGCAGCGTTGTATGGGGGTTGGCGTACGAGCAGTACTTC.

This clonotype was observed a handful of times. The V and J genes are TRBV7-8 and TRBJ2-5, with TRBD2 identical over 7 bases. CDR1 is SGHVS and CDR2 is FQNEAQ in the germline V gene. This CDR3 is built from 15 residues. J was trimmed by 5 bases and V by 4 bases; bases with no gene match: 10. The CDR3 here is CASSSRGRGGETQYF. CDR3 DNA: TGTGCCAGCAGCTCCCGCGGGCGGGGAGGGGAGACCCAGTACTTC.

This clonotype has at least ten counts. V gene TRBV20-1 combines with J gene TRBJ2-5; maybe TRBD2 (5 bases). The CDR3 consists of 14 residues. The V end lost 2 bases, the J end lost 1 base, and 11 bases lay between the germline ends. Germline V gene data show CDR1 as DFQATT and CDR2 as SNEGSKA (reference sequence). This chain's CDR3 is CSARLLGVQETQYF. The CDR3 nucleotides are TGCAGTGCTAGACTACTCGGGGTCCAAGAGACCCAGTACTTC.

The chain links TRBV7-7 to TRBJ2-5; 7 nucleotides match TRBD1. V shed 0 bases and J 5 bases; nucleotides not matched to a gene: 15. The CDR3 sequence is 18 residues long. CDR1 is SSHAT, CDR2 FNYEAQ, per germline (reference sequence). In DNA form, the CDR3 reads TGTGCCAGCAGCTTAGCGCTAATGGGGCAGGGGGAGACGGAGACCCAGTACTTC. It translates to CASSLALMGQGETETQYF.

This clonotype has at least ten counts. V gene TRBV5-1 combines with J gene TRBJ2-1; tentative D call: TRBD1 (6 bases). Trimming took 0 bases from V and 4 from J, leaving 23 bases between them. The CDR3 is 19 amino acids. Germline V lookup: CDR1 SGHRS, CDR2 YFSETQ. The CDR3 bases are TGCGCCAGCAGCTTGGTGGGGCCTGGAGTGGGGGCAATTTACAATGAGCAGTTCTTC. Amino acid sequence: CASSLVGPGVGAIYNEQFF.

This chain uses TRBV5-4 with TRBJ2-1, with 9 bases matching TRBD2. CDR3 length: 15 amino acids. Losses at the gene ends were 5 bases for V and 6 bases for J; bases not matched to a gene: 9. CDR1 and CDR2 from the germline V gene are SGHNT and YYREEE (reference sequence). CDR3 protein: CASSWAGTSLNEQFF. The CDR3 DNA follows: TGTGCCAGCAGTTGGGCCGGGACTAGCCTCAATGAGCAGTTCTTC.

There are many counts of this clonotype. The chain employs TRBV6-2 or TRBV6-3 and TRBJ1-2; D ambiguous. The CDR3 covers 14 residues. Trimming removed 2 bases from V and 4 bases from J, with 11 bases in between. Per germline, CDR1 MNHEY and CDR2 SVGEGT. The CDR3 nucleotides are TGTGCCAGCAGTTACCCACCGGAGATCTATGGCTACACCTTC. Its protein is CASSYPPEIYGYTF.

This chain joins TRBV18 and TRBJ2-5; the D gene is possibly TRBD2 (5 bases). The V gene lost 1 base and the J gene lost 2 bases, with 8 bases spanning the gap. The CDR3 has 14 residues. Germline loops: CDR1 KGHSH, CDR2 LQKENI. The CDR3 spells CASSPLRTQETQYF. The CDR3 DNA sequence: TGTGCCAGCTCACCACTAAGGACTCAAGAGACCCAGTACTTC.

This clonotype was detected a few times. V usage is TRBV6-1 and J usage is TRBJ2-3; weak D call: TRBD2 (6 bases). V shed 6 bases and J shed 4 bases, with 14 bases lying between them. Germline V gives CDR1 MNHNS, CDR2 SASEGT. The CDR3 runs 14 residues. The CDR3 nucleotides read TGTGCCAGCAGGCAGCCAGGAGGGGCAGATACGCAGTATTTT. As protein: CASRQPGGADTQYF.

This clonotype has ten or more counts. The chain couples TRBV7-8 to TRBJ2-2; 7 bases match TRBD2. The CDR3 is 16 amino acids. Germline lookup yields CDR1 SGHVS and CDR2 FQNEAQ. The trim removed 5 bases at V and 1 base at J, leaving 7 bases unmatched. Written as DNA, the CDR3 is TGTGCCAGCAGCCGAATGGGACTACTGAACACCGGGGAGCTGTTTTTT. Protein: CASSRMGLLNTGELFF.

The chain is built from TRBV11-2 and TRBJ2-1; a possible D gene is TRBD2 (6 bases). The CDR3 covers 16 residues. Germline-derived CDR1 and CDR2 are SGHAT and FQNNGV. Between the trimmed V and J ends, which lost 5 bases and 0 bases, there was a span of 14 bases. The CDR3 coding sequence is TGTGCCAGCAGCCCAGGGACTTTACTCTCCTACAATGAGCAGTTCTTC. This translates into CASSPGTLLSYNEQFF.

CDR3: CASSTQGITDTQYF. The DNA of the CDR3 is TGTGCCAGCAGCACCCAGGGTATCACAGATACGCAGTATTTT. The J gene is TRBJ2-3, the V gene TRBV7-9; perhaps TRBD1 as D (5 bases). The CDR3 runs 14 residues. Germline values: CDR1 SEHNR, CDR2 FQNEAQ (reference sequence). V was clipped by 5 bases and J by 2 bases, with 11 bases between them.

The table lists this clonotype with a few counts. The rearrangement joins TRBV20-1 to TRBJ2-1, with TRBD1 matching over 9 bases. J was trimmed by 6 bases and V by 6 bases; bases with no gene match: 12. The CDR3 is 15 residues long. Germline CDR1 DFQATT, CDR2 SNEGSKA (reference sequence). CDR3 sequence reads: CSAPPGQGVGNEQFF. CDR3 nucleotide sequence: TGCAGTGCGCCGCCGGGACAGGGTGTGGGCAATGAGCAGTTCTTC.

This clonotype was counted ten times or more. The rearrangement uses TRBV5-1 and TRBJ2-3; 7 nucleotides agree with TRBD2. V shed 1 base, J shed 4 bases, and the junction held 6 bases outside the gene matches. This CDR3 has 15 residues. In germline, CDR1 is SGHRS, CDR2 YFSETQ. CDR3 nucleotides: TGCGCCAGCAGCTTGTATTCTAGCGGTGCAGATACGCAGTATTTT. Translating gives CASSLYSSGADTQYF.

This chain uses TRBV7-6 with TRBJ2-1; 8 bases line up with TRBD2. Germline CDR1 and CDR2: SGHVS and FNYEAQ. V lost 6 bases, J lost 3 bases, and 7 bases stayed unmatched. The CDR3 is 15 residues long. CDR3 nucleotide sequence: TGTGCCAGCAGATTACTAGCGGAGGGCTACAATGAGCAGTTCTTC. Translating it yields CASRLLAEGYNEQFF. The entire variable domain, with the rest obtained from reference TRBV7-6 and TRBJ2-1, is as follows: GAGVSQSPRYKVTKRGQDVALRCDPISGHVSLYWYRQALGQGPEFLTYFNYEAQQDKSGLPNDRFSAERPEGSISTLTIQRTEQRDSAMYRCASRLLAEGYNEQFFGPGTRLTVL.

V gene TRBV7-3 combines with J gene TRBJ1-1; no definite D call. CDR1 is SGHTA and CDR2 is FQGTGA in the germline V gene. The CDR3 totals 13 residues. V gave up 5 bases and J gave up 1 base, with 8 bases separating them. Written as DNA, the CDR3 is TGTGCCAGCAGCGAAAACCGGAACACTGAAGCTTTCTTT. Its protein product is CASSENRNTEAFF.

This clonotype was observed many times. The chain employs TRBV11-2 and TRBJ2-1, with 7 nucleotides matching TRBD1. There are 15 residues in the CDR3. The germline gives CDR1 SGHAT, CDR2 FQNNGV. V shed 3 bases and J 5 bases; nucleotides not matched to a gene: 7. This CDR3 is CASSLPGQKHNEQFF. The CDR3 bases are TGTGCCAGCAGCTTGCCGGGACAGAAACACAATGAGCAGTTCTTC. Looking up the rest from reference TRBV11-2 and TRBJ2-1 gives the full variable domain: EAGVAQSPRYKIIEKRQSVAFWCNPISGHATLYWYQQILGQGPKLLIQFQNNGVVDDSQLPKDRFSAERLKGVDSTLKIQPAKLEDSAVYLCASSLPGQKHNEQFFGPGTRLTVL.

This clonotype was seen a handful of times. V usage is TRBV7-2 and J usage is TRBJ2-7; 10 bases are a match to TRBD1. The germline gives CDR1 SGHTA, CDR2 FQGNSA. The V segment lost 5 bases and the J segment 7 bases; nucleotides outside the gene matches: 8. The CDR3 extends over 14 amino acids. The CDR3 coding sequence is TGTGCCAGCAGCATCGGGACAGGGGCGGGGGAGCAGTACTTC. Protein sequence: CASSIGTGAGEQYF.

The chain joins TRBV19 to TRBJ1-2; tentative D call: TRBD1 (5 bases). Germline V gives CDR1 LNHDA, CDR2 SQIVND (reference sequence). The V and J ends lost 3 bases and 2 bases respectively, with 7 bases between them. CDR3 length equals 13 residues. CDR3 nucleotides: TGTGCCAGTAGTATCCCAGGGAACTATGGCTACACCTTC. Translating gives CASSIPGNYGYTF.

V usage is TRBV5-1 and J usage is TRBJ2-7; 8 bases are a match to TRBD2. This CDR3 contains 13 residues. The germline gives CDR1 SGHRS, CDR2 YFSETQ. V was clipped by 4 bases and J by 7 bases; unmatched bases: 7. The CDR3 coding sequence is TGCGCCAGCAGCACGGCCCGGGAGGGTGAGCAGTACTTC. Its protein is CASSTAREGEQYF.

V usage is TRBV28 and J usage is TRBJ2-5; TRBD1 matches 10 bases. V shed 8 bases, J shed 5 bases, and the junction held 8 bases outside the gene matches. Germline values: CDR1 MDHEN, CDR2 SYDVKM. This CDR3 has 14 residues. In DNA, the CDR3 is TGTGCCAGCCATCGGGACAGGGGAATGGAGACCCAGTACTTC. It encodes CASHRDRGMETQYF.

Ten or more counts support this clonotype. The V call is TRBV7-6, the J call TRBJ2-1; weak D call: TRBD1 (6 bases). The ends were cut back, 3 bases at V and 8 bases at J, with 20 bases in the middle. The CDR3 runs to 16 residues. Per the germline V gene, CDR1 is SGHVS and CDR2 is FNYEAQ. CDR3 protein: CASSFQPTGIKDEQFF. The CDR3 coding sequence is TGTGCCAGCAGCTTCCAACCTACAGGGATTAAGGATGAGCAGTTCTTC.

This clonotype has at least ten counts. The chain is built from TRBV20-1 and TRBJ2-7, with 8 bases fitting TRBD2. Germline V gene data show CDR1 as DFQATT and CDR2 as SNEGSKA (reference sequence). J gave up 6 bases and V 6 bases, and 7 bases lay outside the gene matches. The length of the CDR3 is 12 residues. For the CDR3, the DNA is TGCAGTGCAGGGACTAGAGGGGGCGAGCAGTACTTC. Encoded protein: CSAGTRGGEQYF.

In its sample, this clonotype was seen many times. The chain uses TRBV7-9 and TRBJ1-2; maybe TRBD1 (5 bases). CDR1 is SEHNR and CDR2 is FQNEAQ in the germline V gene (reference sequence). The V end was cut by 8 bases, the J end by 5 bases, with 12 bases between. The length of the CDR3 is 12 residues. The CDR3 DNA reads as TGTGCCAGCTCAGGAGAGGGGTATGGCTACACCTTC. Its translation: CASSGEGYGYTF.

J is TRBJ2-5 and V is TRBV7-2; D gene uncertain. Deletions cut 5 bases from V and 7 bases from J, with 17 bases between. This CDR3 has 14 residues. The germline CDR1 and CDR2 sequences are SGHTA and FQGNSA. DNA of the CDR3: TGTGCCAGCAGCGGTAGGGCACCCCCCGGGACCCAGTACTTC. Translated, it gives CASSGRAPPGTQYF. Full variable domain (missing parts from reference TRBV7-2 and TRBJ2-5): GAGVSQSPSNKVTEKGKDVELRCDPISGHTALYWYRQSLGQGLEFLIYFQGNSAPDKSGLPSDRFSAERTGGSVSTLTIQRTQQEDSAVYLCASSGRAPPGTQYFGPGTRLLVL.

This clonotype came up a few times. V usage is TRBV7-2 and J usage is TRBJ2-2; 7 bases are shared with TRBD2. The CDR3 runs 14 residues. Germline values: CDR1 SGHTA, CDR2 FQGNSA. Trimming took 7 bases from V and 6 from J; bases not matched to a gene: 8. CDR3: CASTLIAGAGELFF. The CDR3, as DNA: TGTGCCAGCACCCTCATCGCGGGGGCCGGGGAGCTGTTTTTT.